These 26 T cell receptor beta chains share one sample of origin, sequenced in a study of CD8+ T cells in alopecia areata. cDNA serving as the sequencing template came from extracted, reverse transcribed RNA. The assay was immunoSEQ multiplex PCR, and TCRdb's table has in-frame clones only and misses some. The sample holds about 150,000 clones, around two thirds seen once. The sample comprised CD8+ T cells sorted from blood. The receptors derive from a human donor in good health.

The rearrangement uses TRBV2 and TRBJ2-1, with D hard to call. V was shortened by 4 bases and J by 13 bases, with 5 bases between the two germline ends. This CDR3 region has 9 residues. Germline-derived CDR1 and CDR2 are SNHLY and FYNNEI. The CDR3 reads CASSGAQFF. The CDR3 DNA sequence: TGTGCCAGCAGTGGGGCACAGTTCTTC. Filled out from reference TRBV2 and TRBJ2-1, the complete variable domain reads EPEVTQTPSHQVTQMGQEVILRCVPISNHLYFYWYRQILGQKVEFLVSFYNNEISEKSEIFDDQFSVERPDGSNFTLKIRSTKLEDSAMYFCASSGAQFFGPGTRLTVL.

The chain has TRBV9 and TRBJ1-6, with unresolved D. V was pared by 6 bases and J by 14 bases, with 9 bases between. This CDR3 has 10 amino acids. CDR1 is SGDLS, CDR2 YYNGEE, per germline. The CDR3 DNA follows: TGTGCCAGCACCGGGAAATCCCTCCACTTT. This encodes CASTGKSLHF. Combining the CDR3 with reference TRBV9 and TRBJ1-6 gives the whole variable domain DSGVTQTPKHLITATGQRVTLRCSPRSGDLSVYWYQQSLDQGLQFLIQYYNGEERAKGNILERFSAQQFPDLHSELNLSSLELGDSALYFCASTGKSLHFGNGTRLTVT.

This clone was detected a few times. Other nucleotide sequences in the sample specify the same CDR3. This chain uses TRBV27 with TRBJ2-7; 9 bases fit TRBD1. Germline V CDR1 and CDR2: MNHEY, SMNVEV (reference sequence). CDR3 length equals 14 residues. Unmatched junction bases numbered 5, after V lost 5 bases and J lost 3 bases. CDR3 residues: CASSPGTGNYEQYF. CDR3 DNA: TGTGCCAGCAGTCCCGGGACAGGGAACTACGAGCAGTACTTC.

The J gene is TRBJ1-2, the V gene TRBV5-6, with unresolved D. V gave up 0 bases and J gave up 5 bases, with 11 bases separating them. Germline V gives CDR1 SGHDT, CDR2 YYEEEE. The length of the CDR3 is 14 residues. As DNA, the CDR3 is TGTGCCAGCAGCTTGGTTGATGGGCCATATGGCTACACCTTC. This translates into CASSLVDGPYGYTF.

This clone has a handful of counts. In the same sample, other DNA sequences code for this CDR3. This chain connects TRBV29-1 to TRBJ1-1; D is ambiguous. The V and J ends lost 3 bases and 5 bases respectively, with 4 bases between them. This CDR3 has 10 residues. Germline CDR1 reads SQVTM; CDR2 reads ANQGSEA. CDR3 protein: CSVDRTEAFF. The DNA of the CDR3 is TGCAGCGTTGACAGAACTGAAGCTTTCTTT.

This chain uses TRBV29-1 with TRBJ1-3, with a weak D call TRBD1 (5 bases). The CDR3 loop spans 12 amino acids. Trimming removed 4 bases from V and 4 bases from J, with 8 bases in between. CDR1 is SQVTM and CDR2 is ANQGSEA in the germline V gene. This CDR3 reads CSVVGAGNTIYF. The CDR3 bases are TGCAGCGTTGTAGGGGCCGGAAACACCATATATTTT.

This clone turned up a few times. The chain joins TRBV7-3 to TRBJ2-1; 8 nucleotides match TRBD2. The CDR3 is 15 residues long. With V trimmed by 3 bases and J by 3 bases, 4 bases remained unmatched. Looked up from germline, CDR1 is SGHTA and CDR2 is FQGTGA. As DNA, the CDR3 is TGTGCCAGCAGCTTGGGAGCGGGAGACTACAATGAGCAGTTCTTC. Protein: CASSLGAGDYNEQFF. The complete variable domain, with remaining parts taken from reference TRBV7-3 and TRBJ2-1, reads GAGVSQTPSNKVTEKGKYVELRCDPISGHTALYWYRQSLGQGPEFLIYFQGTGAADDSGLPNDRFFAVRPEGSVSTLKIQRTERGDSAVYLCASSLGAGDYNEQFFGPGTRLTVL.

CDR3 sequence (DNA): TGTGCCAGCAGCGTCGGGACTAATACTGAAGCTTTCTTT. Its protein product is CASSVGTNTEAFF. The rearrangement uses TRBV14 and TRBJ1-1, with D perhaps matching TRBD1 (5 bases). CDR1 and CDR2 (germline): SGHDN, FVKESK. The CDR3 spans 13 residues. Between the trimmed V and J ends, which lost 5 bases and 5 bases, there was a span of 12 bases.

This clone was detected only a few times. The DNA of the CDR3 is TGTGCCAGCAGCTTAGCGGGAGACTATGAGCAGTTCTTC. It codes for CASSLAGDYEQFF. The chain combines TRBV5-6 with TRBJ2-1; 8 bases align to TRBD2. This CDR3 has 13 amino acids. In germline, CDR1 is SGHDT, CDR2 YYEEEE. V lost 2 bases and J lost 8; bases outside the gene matches: 3.

The chain is built from TRBV7-8 and TRBJ1-1, with 8 bases fitting TRBD1. J gave up 5 bases and V 5 bases, and 13 bases lay outside the gene matches. Germline CDR1 is SGHVS and CDR2 is FQNEAQ. The CDR3 covers 16 residues. CDR3 sequence (DNA): TGTGCCAGCAGCCCCCGGACAGGGAAGAATGGAACTGAAGCTTTCTTT. It encodes CASSPRTGKNGTEAFF. The complete variable domain, with remaining parts taken from reference TRBV7-8 and TRBJ1-1, reads GAGVSQSPRYKVAKRGQDVALRCDPISGHVSLFWYQQALGQGPEFLTYFQNEAQLDKSGLPSDRFFAERPEGSVSTLKIQRTQQEDSAVYLCASSPRTGKNGTEAFFGQGTRLTVV.

The chain combines TRBV5-1 with TRBJ2-7, with 8 bases matching TRBD2. The V segment lost 4 bases and the J segment 3 bases; nucleotides outside the gene matches: 9. CDR1 is SGHRS and CDR2 is YFSETQ in the germline V gene. The CDR3 loop spans 15 amino acids. As DNA, the CDR3 is TGCGCCAGCAGCCCGGATGCTAGCGGGCTCTACGAGCAGTACTTC. It is translated as CASSPDASGLYEQYF. Full variable domain (outside the CDR3, taken from reference TRBV5-1 and TRBJ2-7): KAGVTQTPRYLIKTRGQQVTLSCSPISGHRSVSWYQQTPGQGLQFLFEYFSETQRNKGNFPGRFSGRQFSNSRSEMNVSTLELGDSALYLCASSPDASGLYEQYFGPGTRLTVT.

The chain has TRBV6-1 and TRBJ2-7; the D gene is possibly TRBD1 (5 bases). The germline V gene has CDR1 MNHNS and CDR2 SASEGT. V shed 1 base and J shed 3 bases, with 10 bases lying between them. CDR3 length: 14 amino acids. The CDR3 loop is CASSEEDRDYEQYF. The CDR3 bases are TGTGCCAGCAGTGAAGAAGACAGAGACTACGAGCAGTACTTC.

The V gene is TRBV29-1, the J gene TRBJ2-1; D ambiguous. The CDR3 spans 13 residues. The germline V gene has CDR1 SQVTM and CDR2 ANQGSEA. The V and J ends lost 8 bases and 0 bases respectively, with 11 bases between them. CDR3 DNA: TGCAGCTTCGCGCTCAGCTCCTACAATGAGCAGTTCTTC. Its protein is CSFALSSYNEQFF.

This clone was detected only a few times. The V and J genes are TRBV27 and TRBJ2-1, with 9 nucleotides matching TRBD2. This CDR3 has 17 residues. The trim removed 0 bases at V and 4 bases at J, leaving 7 bases unmatched. CDR1 and CDR2 (germline): MNHEY, SMNVEV (reference sequence). CDR3 in amino acids: CASSLSVVSGSYNEQFF. The CDR3 DNA follows: TGTGCCAGCAGTTTATCGGTAGTTAGCGGGAGTTACAATGAGCAGTTCTTC.

The chain is built from TRBV30 and TRBJ2-1; 9 bases are shared with TRBD2. The V and J ends lost 7 bases and 8 bases, in that order; junction bases with no gene match: 9. The CDR3 is made up of 13 amino acids. Germline V gene lookup returns CDR1 GTSNPN and CDR2 SVGIG (reference sequence). In DNA, the CDR3 is TGTGCCTCTACCGGGACTAGCTCCCATGAGCAGTTCTTC. Translated, it gives CASTGTSSHEQFF.

This chain links TRBV10-3 with TRBJ2-1, with D unclear. The CDR3 spans 16 residues. Germline-derived CDR1 and CDR2 are ENHRY and SYGVKD. Deletions cut 3 bases from V and 1 base from J, with 13 bases between. The chain's CDR3 is CAISEGAPTSYNEQFF. Written as DNA, the CDR3 is TGTGCCATCAGTGAAGGAGCGCCAACTTCCTACAATGAGCAGTTCTTC.

V gene TRBV5-5 combines with J gene TRBJ2-1; D is perhaps TRBD2 (6 bases). The CDR3 contains 15 residues. CDR1 and CDR2 from the germline V gene are SGHKS and YYEKEE (reference sequence). With 3 bases removed from V and 4 bases from J, the gap between germline ends came to 14 bases. CDR3 in DNA: TGTGCCAGCAGCTCGCTAGGTAGCGGATACAATGAGCAGTTCTTC. It specifies CASSSLGSGYNEQFF.

Concerning this clone itself: A far larger clone is one base from this, pointing to a likely read error. This chain joins TRBV5-1 and TRBJ2-7; D possibly uses TRBD1 or TRBD2 (5 bases each). From germline, CDR1 is SGHRS and CDR2 YFSETQ. The CDR3 length is 12 residues. V was pared by 9 bases and J by 7 bases, with 17 bases between. CDR3 nucleotide sequence: TGCGCCATTAGTACGGGGCGAAATGAGCAGTACTTC. It specifies CAISTGRNEQYF.

The chain recombines TRBV6-1 with TRBJ2-1; 7 positions agree with TRBD1. This CDR3 is 13 amino acids long. With 11 bases clipped from V and 6 bases from J, the junction kept 10 bases outside the gene matches. Germline CDR1 is MNHNS and CDR2 is SASEGT. The CDR3 DNA is TGTGCCGCCGGGACAGAAGAGTCCAATGAGCAGTTCTTC. Translating gives CAAGTEESNEQFF.

This clone was observed a handful of times. The chain is built from TRBV29-1 and TRBJ1-5; D is unclear. This CDR3 region has 14 residues. Germline CDR1 and CDR2: SQVTM and ANQGSEA. V lost 4 bases and J 2 bases, leaving 12 bases between the germline ends. This CDR3 reads CSVGTGAGNQPQHF. The CDR3 bases are TGCAGCGTTGGGACGGGAGCAGGCAATCAGCCCCAGCATTTT.

The chain recombines TRBV29-1 with TRBJ2-3; 11 nucleotides line up with TRBD2. The CDR3 runs 14 residues. CDR1 is SQVTM, CDR2 ANQGSEA, per germline. J lost 4 bases, V lost 7 bases, and 7 bases had no gene match. The CDR3 region has the DNA TGCAGCGAGACAACTAGCGGGAGCGCAGATACGCAGTATTTT. Its translation is CSETTSGSADTQYF.

This chain joins TRBV6-4 and TRBJ2-7; 10 bases are shared with TRBD2. Looked up from germline, CDR1 is MRHNA and CDR2 is SNTAGT. The CDR3 extends over 16 amino acids. The trim removed 6 bases at V and 3 bases at J, leaving 11 bases unmatched. The CDR3 sequence: CASRAPQLAGGYEQYF. For the CDR3, the DNA is TGTGCCAGCAGGGCACCCCAGTTAGCGGGAGGCTACGAGCAGTACTTC.

The rearrangement uses TRBV19 and TRBJ2-5, with unresolved D. This CDR3 region has 13 residues. V was trimmed by 3 bases and J by 2 bases, leaving 7 bases between them. Germline CDR1 reads LNHDA; CDR2 reads SQIVND (reference sequence). CDR3 amino acids: CASSIIHQETQYF. DNA for the CDR3: TGTGCCAGTAGTATTATCCATCAAGAGACCCAGTACTTC.

The chain recombines TRBV18 with TRBJ1-2; possibly TRBD1 for D (6 bases). Germline assignment: CDR1 KGHSH and CDR2 LQKENI. Trimming stripped 3 bases from V and 4 bases from J, with 15 bases between. This CDR3 has 15 amino acids. CDR3 coding DNA: TGTGCCAGCTCACCGAGAGACCGGGGGCGCTATGGCTACACCTTC. Its translation is CASSPRDRGRYGYTF.

This clone was detected only a few times. CDR3 loop: CASSTGSNYNEQFF. The CDR3 coding sequence is TGTGCCAGCAGTACAGGGTCCAATTACAATGAGCAGTTCTTC. V gene TRBV27 combines with J gene TRBJ2-1; D possibly corresponds to TRBD1 (6 bases). The CDR3 has 14 amino acids. Germline CDR1 is MNHEY and CDR2 is SMNVEV (reference sequence). The ends were cut back, 5 bases at V and 4 bases at J, with 12 bases in the middle.

The CDR3 loop reads CSAPGWGTNEQFF. The CDR3 DNA sequence: TGCAGCGCCCCAGGTTGGGGGACGAATGAGCAGTTCTTC. V and J are TRBV29-1 and TRBJ2-1; perhaps D is TRBD1 or TRBD2 (5 bases each). Germline CDR1 SQVTM, CDR2 ANQGSEA. This CDR3 has 13 residues. The V gene lost 7 bases and the J gene lost 7 bases, with 17 bases spanning the gap.